These 9 T cell receptor beta chains came from one sample sequenced in a study of blood T cell repertoires in COVID-19. Profiled with immunoSEQ multiplex PCR; TCRdb holds only in-frame clones, not every one. The table includes under 200,000 clones, around 88% detected once. The sample was PBMCs or T cells enriched from blood (not recorded which). These receptor sequences come from a woman aged 45 to 65 in a cohort exposed to, infected with or recovered from COVID-19 (not recorded which).

The V call is TRBV27, the J call TRBJ2-5; the match to TRBD2 covers 8 bases. The CDR3 extends over 16 amino acids. The V gene end was trimmed by 4 bases and the J gene end by 1 base; junction bases not matched to a gene: 8. From germline, CDR1 is MNHEY and CDR2 SMNVEV (reference sequence). The CDR3 protein is CASSSLRGAVQETQYF. CDR3 DNA sequence: TGTGCCAGCAGTTCCTTGCGGGGGGCAGTCCAAGAGACCCAGTACTTC.

This clone showed up just once. Here the CDR3 reads CASSPRLAGEGGELFF. CDR3 coding DNA: TGTGCCAGCAGCCCCCGCCTAGCGGGAGAGGGCGGGGAGCTGTTTTTT. The gene calls are TRBV14 and TRBJ2-2; 10 positions agree with TRBD2. CDR1 is SGHDN and CDR2 is FVKESK in the germline V gene. The junction had 9 bases not matched to a gene; V was cut back by 4 bases and J by 7 bases. CDR3 size: 16 residues.

This clone was seen a few times. V is TRBV3-1 (or the pseudogene TRBV3-2) and J is TRBJ2-7, with D unresolved. The V end was cut by 1 base, the J end by 5 bases, with 3 bases between. The length of the CDR3 is 11 residues. Germline CDR1 reads LGHDT; CDR2 reads YNNKEL (reference sequence). CDR3 DNA sequence: TGTGCCAGCAGCCAAGTTAACGAGCAGTACTTC. Its translation is CASSQVNEQYF.

In DNA, the CDR3 is TGTGCCACCAGTGACCGGGGACAGGGGGCATTAGAGACCCAGTACTTC. As protein: CATSDRGQGALETQYF. The genes are TRBV24-1 and TRBJ2-5, with 12 bases identical to TRBD1. The CDR3 consists of 16 residues. The germline CDR1 and CDR2 sequences are KGHDR and SFDVKD. Unmatched junction bases numbered 6, after V lost 4 bases and J lost 4 bases.

J is TRBJ2-6 and V is TRBV7-2, with a weak D call TRBD1 (6 bases). V was clipped by 2 bases and J by 2 bases, with 10 bases between them. The CDR3 covers 16 residues. The germline gives CDR1 SGHTA, CDR2 FQGNSA. The CDR3, as DNA: TGTGCCAGCAGCTTAAACAGGGTAACTGGGGCCAACGTCCTGACTTTC. Translated, it gives CASSLNRVTGANVLTF. The full variable domain, completed using reference TRBV7-2 and TRBJ2-6, is GAGVSQSPSNKVTEKGKDVELRCDPISGHTALYWYRQSLGQGLEFLIYFQGNSAPDKSGLPSDRFSAERTGGSVSTLTIQRTQQEDSAVYLCASSLNRVTGANVLTFGAGSRLTVL.

The V gene is TRBV19, the J gene TRBJ2-1; 8 nucleotides agree with TRBD2. V lost 3 bases and J lost 7; bases outside the gene matches: 8. The CDR3 length is 15 residues. The germline CDR1 and CDR2 sequences are LNHDA and SQIVND (reference sequence). CDR3 region: CASSINGGGMNEQFF. The DNA of the CDR3 is TGTGCCAGTAGTATTAACGGGGGGGGAATGAATGAGCAGTTCTTC.

The chain recombines TRBV6-5 with TRBJ2-2, with TRBD1 matching 7 bases. The CDR3 spans 15 residues. V shed 2 bases and J 3 bases; nucleotides not matched to a gene: 3. Germline CDR1 and CDR2: MNHEY and SVGAGI. The CDR3 here is CASSYATGYTGELFF. DNA for the CDR3: TGTGCCAGCAGTTACGCGACAGGGTACACCGGGGAGCTGTTTTTT.

The chain carries TRBV2 and TRBJ1-6; unclear D gene. Germline CDR1 and CDR2: SNHLY and FYNNEI. The CDR3 has 13 residues. V was clipped by 4 bases and J by 6 bases, with 7 bases between them. CDR3 nucleotide sequence: TGTGCCAGCAGTGTAAACAGTAATTCACCCCTCCACTTT. As protein: CASSVNSNSPLHF. Looking up the rest from reference TRBV2 and TRBJ1-6 gives the full variable domain: EPEVTQTPSHQVTQMGQEVILRCVPISNHLYFYWYRQILGQKVEFLVSFYNNEISEKSEIFDDQFSVERPDGSNFTLKIRSTKLEDSAMYFCASSVNSNSPLHFGNGTRLTVT.

The chain joins TRBV11-1 to TRBJ1-1; 7 bases agree with TRBD1. The CDR3 sequence is 15 residues long. The germline CDR1 and CDR2 sequences are SGHAT and FQDESV (reference sequence). Losses at the gene ends were 1 base for V and 8 bases for J; bases not matched to a gene: 10. CDR3 bases: TGTGCCAGCAGCTTAGGGATTGTAGGGGGCGCAGAAGCTTTCTTT. It yields the protein CASSLGIVGGAEAFF.